This entry features one T cell receptor (beta chain) sequence. This clone was observed once. No antigen is known for it. No base-level quality is on record; no much larger clone is a single base apart. The library was built by means of the immunoSEQ multiplex PCR assay. The table was pulled from immuneACCESS by TCRdb, which kept in-frame rearrangements only. Such tables lose some clones; where checked, under half of the loss comes from unresolved V genes, and the rest has no known cause. The table for this sample lists about 48,000 clones; more than 85% of them were counted only once. 23% of the sample is held by the ten biggest clonotypes. This sample was taken from a study of control samples from healthy donors and cancer patients (dated by TCRdb to 2020 to 2021). CDR1 SGHVS and CDR2 FNYEAQ are derived from the germline V gene. Taken from cysteine to phenylalanine, the CDR3 has 16 residues. Only the CDR3 portion is preserved as DNA: 48 bases, with reading frame beginning at the first base. Between the V and J ends, shortened by 4 bases and 10 bases respectively, the junction contains 22 bases.

Recombination joined TRBV7-6 with TRBJ1-4; a weak D assignment points to TRBD1 (6 bases agree). Sequencing was carried out using PBMCs. This receptor was taken from a woman in her 50s with head and neck cancer. The CDR3 reads as follows: CASSSRTEAYGVKLFF. The DNA reads TGTGCCAGCAGCTCACGGACAGAAGCTTATGGTGTAAAACTGTTTTTT.